These 10 T cell receptor beta chains share one sample of origin, sequenced in a study of cytomegalovirus exposure and HLA in healthy donors (dated by TCRdb to the late 2010s). The library was built by means of the immunoSEQ multiplex PCR assay. For the multiplex PCR, a mixture combining 60 forward primers for TCR Vbeta segments and 13 reverse primers for TCR Jbeta segments was used. Sourced from immuneACCESS, this table was stored by TCRdb with only in-frame sequences that have V and J called. A share of the clones is absent; for the studies checked, an unresolved V gene accounts for under half, and the remainder has no known explanation. This sample comprises about 110,000 clones, less than 80% of them detected only once. In total, the top ten clones hold around 7.4% of the sample. Sequencing used PBMCs. The origin of the receptors is a man aged 25-45 years in good health and CMV-seronegative.

This clone occurred a few times. V and J are TRBV11-2 and TRBJ1-1; perhaps TRBD1 as D (6 bases). Deletions cut 1 base from V and 5 bases from J, with 14 bases between. The CDR3 sequence is 15 residues long. The V gene's germline CDR1 is SGHAT and CDR2 FQNNGV. CDR3 residues: CASSLVSQGRTEAFF. The CDR3 DNA reads as TGTGCCAGCAGCTTAGTCAGCCAGGGGCGGACTGAAGCTTTCTTT.

The chain employs TRBV6-5 and TRBJ2-1, with 7 bases fitting TRBD1. Germline CDR1 reads MNHEY; CDR2 reads SVGAGI. Trimming at V came to 4 bases and at J to 10 bases, leaving 7 bases not matched to a gene. This CDR3 spans 13 amino acids. The CDR3 spells CASSSADRPEQFF. In nucleotides, the CDR3 is TGTGCCAGCAGTTCCGCGGACAGGCCCGAGCAGTTCTTC.

The rearrangement joins TRBV5-1 to TRBJ2-7, with 7 bases matching TRBD2. The CDR3 has 16 amino acids. Germline V lookup: CDR1 SGHRS, CDR2 YFSETQ. After removal of 0 bases from V and 0 bases from J, the junction contained 6 bases not matched to a gene. The CDR3 DNA sequence: TGCGCCAGCAGCTTGGAACTAGCGCAAAGCTCCTACGAGCAGTACTTC. Translated: CASSLELAQSSYEQYF. Full variable domain (rest looked up from reference TRBV5-1 and TRBJ2-7): KAGVTQTPRYLIKTRGQQVTLSCSPISGHRSVSWYQQTPGQGLQFLFEYFSETQRNKGNFPGRFSGRQFSNSRSEMNVSTLELGDSALYLCASSLELAQSSYEQYFGPGTRLTVT.

This clone was picked up one time. This chain uses TRBV5-6 with TRBJ2-5; 8 bases map to TRBD2. CDR1 is SGHDT, CDR2 YYEEEE, per germline. V gave up 1 base and J gave up 7 bases; unmatched junction bases: 18. The CDR3 runs 18 residues. CDR3 sequence reads: CASSLKSAGGPGLGTQYF. The CDR3 coding sequence is TGTGCCAGCAGCTTGAAGTCCGCGGGGGGTCCTGGCCTGGGGACCCAGTACTTC.

The rearrangement uses TRBV6-4 and TRBJ2-1; TRBD2 agrees at 10 bases. V lost 5 bases and J lost 2; bases outside the gene matches: 3. The CDR3 consists of 15 residues. Germline V gene sequence: CDR1 MRHNA, CDR2 SNTAGT. The CDR3 DNA sequence: TGTGCCAGCAGTTTGACTAGCGGGCCCTACAATGAGCAGTTCTTC. Translated, it gives CASSLTSGPYNEQFF.

This chain uses TRBV5-4 with TRBJ2-1; TRBD2 agrees at 10 bases. V shed 2 bases, J shed 10 bases, and the junction held 15 bases outside the gene matches. Germline CDR1 is SGHNT and CDR2 is YYREEE (reference sequence). CDR3 length equals 17 residues. The CDR3 DNA is TGTGCCAGCAGCTTCGGGGCTGGCGCTAGCGGGAGTGGGGAGCAGTTCTTC. This gives the protein CASSFGAGASGSGEQFF.

V and J are TRBV2 and TRBJ2-2; TRBD1 agrees at 7 bases. Germline-derived CDR1 and CDR2 are SNHLY and FYNNEI. J was trimmed by 4 bases and V by 9 bases; bases with no gene match: 11. CDR3 length equals 15 residues. CDR3 DNA sequence: TGTGCCAGTAACAGGGGAGATGTGGGCACCGGGGAGCTGTTTTTT. Translated: CASNRGDVGTGELFF.

This chain uses TRBV7-9 with TRBJ2-7; tentative D call: TRBD2 (5 bases). Germline lookup yields CDR1 SEHNR and CDR2 FQNEAQ (reference sequence). V was pared by 5 bases and J by 4 bases, with 12 bases between. The CDR3 loop spans 13 amino acids. CDR3 nucleotides: TGTGCCAGCAGCCTTCTGGGAGAATACGAGCAGTACTTC. Translating it yields CASSLLGEYEQYF.

The chain joins TRBV19 to TRBJ2-7; unclear D gene. Trimming cost V 1 base and J 6 bases, with 13 bases left between them. CDR1 is LNHDA and CDR2 is SQIVND in the germline V gene (reference sequence). The CDR3 sequence is 14 residues long. In DNA form, the CDR3 reads TGTGCCAGTAGTATAGGCGGCCGCGGATCCGAGCAGTACTTC. It codes for CASSIGGRGSEQYF.

The chain combines TRBV5-4 with TRBJ2-7; 10 bases line up with TRBD1. V gave up 5 bases and J gave up 2 bases; unmatched junction bases: 7. The CDR3 is 15 residues long. Germline values: CDR1 SGHNT, CDR2 YYREEE (reference sequence). Written as DNA, the CDR3 is TGTGCCAGCAGGCCGACGGGACAGGGGACCTACGAGCAGTACTTC. This encodes CASRPTGQGTYEQYF.